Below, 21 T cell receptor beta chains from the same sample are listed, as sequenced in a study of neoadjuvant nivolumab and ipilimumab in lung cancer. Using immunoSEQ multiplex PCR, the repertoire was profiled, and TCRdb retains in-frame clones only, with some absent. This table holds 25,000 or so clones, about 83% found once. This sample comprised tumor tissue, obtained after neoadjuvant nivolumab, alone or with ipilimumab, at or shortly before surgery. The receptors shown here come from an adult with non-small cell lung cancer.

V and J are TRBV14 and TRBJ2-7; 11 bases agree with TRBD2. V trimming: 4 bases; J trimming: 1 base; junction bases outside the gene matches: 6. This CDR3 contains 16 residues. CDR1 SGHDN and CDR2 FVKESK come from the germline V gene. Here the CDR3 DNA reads TGTGCCAGCAGCCCATTAGCGGGGGGGCCGTCCTACGAGCAGTACTTC. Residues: CASSPLAGGPSYEQYF.

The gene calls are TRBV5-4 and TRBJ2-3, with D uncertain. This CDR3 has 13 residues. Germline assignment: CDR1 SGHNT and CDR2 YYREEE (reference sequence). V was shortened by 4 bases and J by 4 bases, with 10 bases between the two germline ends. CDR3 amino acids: CASSDVGPDTQYF. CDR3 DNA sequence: TGTGCCAGCAGCGATGTAGGCCCAGATACGCAGTATTTT. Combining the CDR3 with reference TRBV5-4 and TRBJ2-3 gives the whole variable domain ETGVTQSPTHLIKTRGQQVTLRCSSQSGHNTVSWYQQALGQGPQFIFQYYREEENGRGNFPPRFSGLQFPNYSSELNVNALELDDSALYLCASSDVGPDTQYFGPGTRLTVL.

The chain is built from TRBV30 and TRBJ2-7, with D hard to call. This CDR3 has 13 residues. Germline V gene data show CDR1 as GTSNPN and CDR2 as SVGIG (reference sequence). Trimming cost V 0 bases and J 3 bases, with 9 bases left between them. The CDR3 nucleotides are TGTGCCTGGAGTGTTCCCCCACTCTACGAGCAGTACTTC. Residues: CAWSVPPLYEQYF.

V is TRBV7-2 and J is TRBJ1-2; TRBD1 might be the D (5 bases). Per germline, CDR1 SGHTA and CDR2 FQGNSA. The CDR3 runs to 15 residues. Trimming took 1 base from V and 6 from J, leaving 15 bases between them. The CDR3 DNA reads TGTGCCAGCAGCTTAGGCTTTGACGGGGCAGATGGCTACACCTTC. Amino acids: CASSLGFDGADGYTF.

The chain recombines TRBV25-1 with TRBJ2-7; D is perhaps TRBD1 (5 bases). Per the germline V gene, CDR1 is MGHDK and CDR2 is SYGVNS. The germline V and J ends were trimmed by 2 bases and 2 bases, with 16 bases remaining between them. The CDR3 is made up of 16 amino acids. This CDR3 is CASSEGKSGSTYEQYF. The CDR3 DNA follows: TGTGCCAGCAGTGAAGGGAAGTCAGGGTCAACCTACGAGCAGTACTTC.

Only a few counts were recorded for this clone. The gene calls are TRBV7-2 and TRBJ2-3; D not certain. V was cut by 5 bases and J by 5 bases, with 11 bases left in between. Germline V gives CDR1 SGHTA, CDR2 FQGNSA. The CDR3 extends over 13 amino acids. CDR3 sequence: CASSQLWGDTQYF. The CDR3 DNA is TGTGCCAGCAGCCAGCTGTGGGGAGATACGCAGTATTTT.

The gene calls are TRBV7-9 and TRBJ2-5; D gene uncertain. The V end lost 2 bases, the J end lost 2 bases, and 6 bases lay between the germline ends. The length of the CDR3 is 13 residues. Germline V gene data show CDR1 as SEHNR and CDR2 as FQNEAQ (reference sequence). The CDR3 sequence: CASSLPPQETQYF. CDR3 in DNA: TGTGCCAGCAGCTTACCCCCTCAAGAGACCCAGTACTTC. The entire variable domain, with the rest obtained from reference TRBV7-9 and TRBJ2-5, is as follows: DTGVSQNPRHKITKRGQNVTFRCDPISEHNRLYWYRQTLGQGPEFLTYFQNEAQLEKSRLLSDRFSAERPKGSFSTLEIQRTEQGDSAMYLCASSLPPQETQYFGPGTRLLVL.

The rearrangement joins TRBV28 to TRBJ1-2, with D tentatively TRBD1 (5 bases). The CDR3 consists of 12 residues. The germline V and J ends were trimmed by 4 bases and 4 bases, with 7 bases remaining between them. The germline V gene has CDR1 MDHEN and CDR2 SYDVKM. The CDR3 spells CASSSDTYGYTF. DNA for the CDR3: TGTGCCAGCAGTTCGGACACCTATGGCTACACCTTC.

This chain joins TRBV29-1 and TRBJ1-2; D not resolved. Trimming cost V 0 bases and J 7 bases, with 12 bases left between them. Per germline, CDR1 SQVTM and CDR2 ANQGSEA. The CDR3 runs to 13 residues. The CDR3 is CSVEDPHWIGYTF. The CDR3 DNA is TGCAGCGTTGAAGATCCCCACTGGATTGGCTACACCTTC.

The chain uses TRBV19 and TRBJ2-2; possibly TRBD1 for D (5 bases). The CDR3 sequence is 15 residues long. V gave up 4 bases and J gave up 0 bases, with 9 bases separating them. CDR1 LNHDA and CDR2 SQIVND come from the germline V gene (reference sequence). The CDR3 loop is CASSRTFSNTGELFF. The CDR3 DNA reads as TGTGCCAGTAGTAGGACATTCTCGAACACCGGGGAGCTGTTTTTT.

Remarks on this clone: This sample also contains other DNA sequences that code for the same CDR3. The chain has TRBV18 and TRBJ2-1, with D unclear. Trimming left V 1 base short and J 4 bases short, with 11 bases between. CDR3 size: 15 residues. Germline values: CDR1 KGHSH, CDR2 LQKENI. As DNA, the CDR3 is TGTGCCAGCTCACCACTTCGAGAATCTTACAATGAGCAGTTCTTC. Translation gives CASSPLRESYNEQFF.

CDR3 DNA sequence: TGTGCCTGGGAGTCAAACAGGGGGACGATCTACGAGCAGTACTTC. Its protein product is CAWESNRGTIYEQYF. The rearrangement links TRBV30 to TRBJ2-7; 8 bases are a match to TRBD1. CDR3 length: 15 residues. In germline, CDR1 is GTSNPN, CDR2 SVGIG (reference sequence). V gave up 5 bases and J gave up 3 bases; unmatched junction bases: 12.

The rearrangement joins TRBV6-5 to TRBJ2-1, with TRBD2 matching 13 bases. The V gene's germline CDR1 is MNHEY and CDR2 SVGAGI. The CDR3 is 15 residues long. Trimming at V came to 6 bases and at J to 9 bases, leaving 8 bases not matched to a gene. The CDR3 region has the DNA TGTGCCAGCAGACCGACTAGCGGGGGGCTTACTGAGCAGTTCTTC. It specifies CASRPTSGGLTEQFF.

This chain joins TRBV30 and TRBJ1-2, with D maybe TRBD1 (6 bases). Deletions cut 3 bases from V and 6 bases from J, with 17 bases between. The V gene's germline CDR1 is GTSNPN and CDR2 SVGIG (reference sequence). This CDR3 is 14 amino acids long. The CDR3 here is CAWSVRPRGNGYTF. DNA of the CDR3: TGTGCCTGGAGCGTTCGACCGAGGGGGAATGGCTACACCTTC.

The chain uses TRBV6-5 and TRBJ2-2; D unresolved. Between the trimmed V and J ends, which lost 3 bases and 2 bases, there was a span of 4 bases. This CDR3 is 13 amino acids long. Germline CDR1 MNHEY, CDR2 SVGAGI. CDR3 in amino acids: CASSYENTGELFF. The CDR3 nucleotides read TGTGCCAGCAGTTATGAAAACACCGGGGAGCTGTTTTTT.

The CDR3 DNA is TGTGCCAGCAGCTTAGGTGGGGGGACTAGCGGCTACAATGAGCAGTTCTTC. Protein sequence: CASSLGGGTSGYNEQFF. V is TRBV7-6 and J is TRBJ2-1; 11 bases are a match to TRBD2. This CDR3 has 17 residues. Losses at the gene ends were 1 base for V and 3 bases for J; bases not matched to a gene: 5. CDR1 is SGHVS and CDR2 is FNYEAQ in the germline V gene. Full variable domain (remainder filled in from reference TRBV7-6 and TRBJ2-1): GAGVSQSPRYKVTKRGQDVALRCDPISGHVSLYWYRQALGQGPEFLTYFNYEAQQDKSGLPNDRFSAERPEGSISTLTIQRTEQRDSAMYRCASSLGGGTSGYNEQFFGPGTRLTVL.

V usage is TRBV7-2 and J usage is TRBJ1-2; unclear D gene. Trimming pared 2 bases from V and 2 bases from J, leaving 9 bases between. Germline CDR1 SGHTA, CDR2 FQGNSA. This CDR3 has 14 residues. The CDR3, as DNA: TGTGCCAGCAGCTTATTTGGCCCGAACTATGGCTACACCTTC. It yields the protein CASSLFGPNYGYTF. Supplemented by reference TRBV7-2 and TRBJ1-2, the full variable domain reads GAGVSQSPSNKVTEKGKDVELRCDPISGHTALYWYRQSLGQGLEFLIYFQGNSAPDKSGLPSDRFSAERTGGSVSTLTIQRTQQEDSAVYLCASSLFGPNYGYTFGSGTRLTVV.

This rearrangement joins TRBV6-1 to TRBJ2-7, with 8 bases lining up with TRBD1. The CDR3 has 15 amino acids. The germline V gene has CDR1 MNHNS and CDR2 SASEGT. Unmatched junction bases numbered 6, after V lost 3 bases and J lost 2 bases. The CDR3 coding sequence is TGTGCCAGCAGTGACCCGGGACAGGCCCCCTACGAGCAGTACTTC. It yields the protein CASSDPGQAPYEQYF.

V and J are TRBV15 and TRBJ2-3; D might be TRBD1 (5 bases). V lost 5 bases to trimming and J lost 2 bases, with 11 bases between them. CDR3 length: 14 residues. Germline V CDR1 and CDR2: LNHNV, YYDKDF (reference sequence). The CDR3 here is CATSLDTYTDTQYF. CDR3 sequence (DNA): TGTGCCACCAGCTTGGACACCTACACAGATACGCAGTATTTT.

The CDR3 is CASRIGTSVYNEQFF. The CDR3 DNA is TGTGCCAGCAGGATAGGGACTAGCGTGTACAATGAGCAGTTCTTC. The J gene is TRBJ2-1, the V gene TRBV7-2; the match to TRBD2 covers 10 bases. CDR1 SGHTA and CDR2 FQGNSA come from the germline V gene. The CDR3 consists of 15 residues. V lost 6 bases to trimming and J lost 4 bases; unmatched junction nucleotides: 6.

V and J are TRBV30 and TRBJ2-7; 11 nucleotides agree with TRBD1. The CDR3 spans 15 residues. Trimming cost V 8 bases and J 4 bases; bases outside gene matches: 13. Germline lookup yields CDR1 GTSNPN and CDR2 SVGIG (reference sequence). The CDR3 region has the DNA TGTGCCCAATCGGGCTCCGGGACAGGGGGTTACGAGCAGTACTTC. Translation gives CAQSGSGTGGYEQYF. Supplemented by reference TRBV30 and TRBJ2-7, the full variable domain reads SQTIHQWPATLVQPVGSPLSLECTVEGTSNPNLYWYRQAAGRGLQLLFYSVGIGQISSEVPQNLSASRPQDRQFILSSKKLLLSDSGFYLCAQSGSGTGGYEQYFGPGTRLTVT.